The 21 T cell receptor beta chains in this list originate from one sample, sequenced in a study of blood T cell repertoires in COVID-19. Sequenced by immunoSEQ multiplex PCR; TCRdb stores in-frame clones only, minus some. The data show nearly 200,000 clones, more than 65% seen once. Sequencing was performed on PBMCs or T cells enriched from blood (not recorded which). These TCRs come from a man aged 40-55 years who had recovered from COVID-19.

The chain joins TRBV15 to TRBJ2-1, with 8 bases fitting TRBD2. The germline gives CDR1 LNHNV, CDR2 YYDKDF (reference sequence). Trimming cost V 5 bases and J 6 bases; bases outside gene matches: 9. The CDR3 consists of 15 residues. CDR3 region: CATSPAGGARNEQFF. The CDR3 DNA reads as TGTGCCACCAGCCCGGCCGGGGGGGCTCGCAATGAGCAGTTCTTC.

The chain combines TRBV19 with TRBJ1-2; 8 positions match TRBD1. Trimming cost V 6 bases and J 5 bases; bases outside gene matches: 8. Germline loops: CDR1 LNHDA, CDR2 SQIVND (reference sequence). The CDR3 extends over 14 amino acids. CDR3 DNA: TGTGCCAGTAGCTCACAGGGGGTAAGGTATGGCTACACCTTC. Translating gives CASSSQGVRYGYTF.

The rearrangement joins TRBV30 to TRBJ1-2; D perhaps matches TRBD1 (5 bases). Trimming left V 7 bases short and J 4 bases short, with 16 bases between. The CDR3 has 13 residues. The V gene's germline CDR1 is GTSNPN and CDR2 SVGIG (reference sequence). The CDR3 bases are TGTGCCTACCCCCGGGGGGGGAGCTATGGCTACACCTTC. It codes for CAYPRGGSYGYTF.

This rearrangement joins TRBV19 to TRBJ1-1, with D unresolved. Trimming pared 4 bases from V and 1 base from J, leaving 7 bases between. Germline-derived CDR1 and CDR2 are LNHDA and SQIVND (reference sequence). CDR3 size: 13 residues. CDR3 coding DNA: TGTGCCAGTAGTACTGTCGGGAACACTGAAGCTTTCTTT. It specifies CASSTVGNTEAFF.

This clone was observed a few times. The chain joins TRBV7-9 to TRBJ2-2; possibly TRBD2 for D (6 bases). Germline lookup yields CDR1 SEHNR and CDR2 FQNEAQ (reference sequence). Trimming removed 4 bases at V and 7 bases at J, with 16 bases between. The CDR3 totals 15 residues. CDR3 coding DNA: TGTGCCAGCAGCTACAGACAGACGCGGGACGGGGAGCTGTTTTTT. This gives the protein CASSYRQTRDGELFF.

V usage is TRBV5-4 and J usage is TRBJ2-1; 7 bases match TRBD2. There are 13 residues in the CDR3. Losses at the gene ends were 5 bases for V and 7 bases for J; bases not matched to a gene: 6. The V gene's germline CDR1 is SGHNT and CDR2 YYREEE (reference sequence). The CDR3 loop is CASRDWGGNEQFF. For the CDR3, the DNA is TGTGCCAGCAGGGACTGGGGGGGTAATGAGCAGTTCTTC.

This chain joins TRBV20-1 and TRBJ1-2; D gene ambiguous. This CDR3 has 10 amino acids. Trimming removed 4 bases at V and 3 bases at J, with 3 bases between. Germline CDR1 reads DFQATT; CDR2 reads SNEGSKA (reference sequence). The CDR3 is CSATYYGYTF. CDR3 nucleotides: TGCAGTGCTACTTACTATGGCTACACCTTC.

This sequence joins TRBV18 and TRBJ1-2; possible D gene TRBD1, 5 bases. Between the trimmed V and J ends, which lost 0 bases and 4 bases, there was a span of 9 bases. The CDR3 runs 14 residues. CDR1 and CDR2 (germline): KGHSH, LQKENI. The CDR3 DNA follows: TGTGCCAGCTCACCACCGTTCGACAGCTATGGCTACACCTTC. The encoded protein is CASSPPFDSYGYTF.

The chain uses TRBV5-1 and TRBJ1-4; D is uncertain. Germline V CDR1 and CDR2: SGHRS, YFSETQ. Trimming removed 0 bases at V and 4 bases at J, with 16 bases between. CDR3 size: 17 residues. The CDR3 nucleotides read TGCGCCAGCAGCTTGGATGGATCCGGGAAGGTTAATGAAAAACTGTTTTTT. This gives the protein CASSLDGSGKVNEKLFF.

This chain uses TRBV4-1 with TRBJ2-2; 9 bases line up with TRBD1. CDR1 and CDR2 (germline): MGHRA, YSYEKL. V lost 3 bases and J lost 7; bases outside the gene matches: 6. The CDR3 has 15 amino acids. CDR3 sequence (DNA): TGCGCCAGCAGCCAGCCGGGACAGGGTGTCGGGGAGCTGTTTTTT. Translation gives CASSQPGQGVGELFF.

This chain links TRBV6-5 with TRBJ2-1; TRBD2 aligns across 9 bases. V shed 3 bases and J 8 bases; nucleotides not matched to a gene: 11. This CDR3 is 16 amino acids long. Germline V gives CDR1 MNHEY, CDR2 SVGAGI. The CDR3 sequence: CASSYPRAGGLYEQFF. The DNA of the CDR3 is TGTGCCAGCAGTTATCCCAGGGCGGGGGGGCTGTATGAGCAGTTCTTC.

This clone appeared once. The CDR3 spells CASSSGLAGGRYEQYF. DNA for the CDR3: TGTGCCAGCAGTTCCGGACTAGCGGGGGGACGCTACGAGCAGTACTTC. The chain is built from TRBV6-2 or TRBV6-3 and TRBJ2-7; 14 bases are a match to TRBD2. V gave up 4 bases and J gave up 3 bases; unmatched junction bases: 5. The CDR3 length is 16 residues. Germline V gene data show CDR1 as MNHEY and CDR2 as SVGEGT.

V and J are TRBV3-1 (or the pseudogene TRBV3-2) and TRBJ2-3, with 9 bases that match TRBD2. The CDR3 has 18 residues. CDR1 LGHDT and CDR2 YNNKEL come from the germline V gene (reference sequence). V was clipped by 0 bases and J by 5 bases; unmatched bases: 12. The CDR3, as DNA: TGTGCCAGCAGCCAAGAATCGCAAGCGGGGGGCCCTAAAGATACGCAGTATTTT. As protein: CASSQESQAGGPKDTQYF.

As concerns this clone: Other DNA sequences in the sample encode the same CDR3. The gene calls are TRBV6-5 and TRBJ1-1; D ambiguous. Between the trimmed V and J ends, which lost 3 bases and 5 bases, there was a span of 10 bases. CDR1 is MNHEY, CDR2 SVGAGI, per germline. The CDR3 runs 13 residues. The CDR3 DNA follows: TGTGCCAGCAGTTATCGGGGAAGGACTGAAGCTTTCTTT. Protein sequence: CASSYRGRTEAFF.

This chain connects TRBV27 to TRBJ2-2, with 8 bases matching TRBD1. The V gene's germline CDR1 is MNHEY and CDR2 SMNVEV (reference sequence). The CDR3 sequence is 16 residues long. Losses at the gene ends were 3 bases for V and 5 bases for J; bases not matched to a gene: 8. CDR3 sequence (DNA): TGTGCCAGCAGTTTCTCCGACAGGGGAGGAACCGGGGAGCTGTTTTTT. It translates to CASSFSDRGGTGELFF.

The chain joins TRBV10-3 to TRBJ2-7, with D unclear. The V end lost 2 bases, the J end lost 2 bases, and 7 bases lay between the germline ends. The CDR3 extends over 13 amino acids. CDR1 and CDR2 from the germline V gene are ENHRY and SYGVKD. This chain's CDR3 is CAISEPSTYEQYF. The CDR3 nucleotides read TGTGCCATCAGTGAGCCGAGCACCTACGAGCAGTACTTC.

The chain combines TRBV6-5 with TRBJ1-1; TRBD1 aligns across 7 bases. This CDR3 contains 14 residues. From germline, CDR1 is MNHEY and CDR2 SVGAGI. Trimming removed 5 bases from V and 5 bases from J; junction bases left unmatched: 8. The CDR3 DNA sequence: TGTGCCAGCAGTCTCCGGGACAGTGGGACTGAAGCTTTCTTT. Its translation is CASSLRDSGTEAFF.

V gene TRBV15 combines with J gene TRBJ1-2; a possible D gene is TRBD1 (6 bases). The V end was cut by 0 bases, the J end by 3 bases, with 8 bases between. The CDR3 has 14 amino acids. Germline-derived CDR1 and CDR2 are LNHNV and YYDKDF (reference sequence). The CDR3 coding sequence is TGTGCCACCAGCAGAGACTCAGGGGACTATGGCTACACCTTC. Translated, it gives CATSRDSGDYGYTF. The full variable domain, with the rest looked up from reference TRBV15 and TRBJ1-2, is DAMVIQNPRYQVTQFGKPVTLSCSQTLNHNVMYWYQQKSSQAPKLLFHYYDKDFNNEADTPDNFQSRRPNTSFCFLDIRSPGLGDTAMYLCATSRDSGDYGYTFGSGTRLTVV.

The chain uses TRBV15 and TRBJ2-7, with 9 bases fitting TRBD2. The germline CDR1 and CDR2 sequences are LNHNV and YYDKDF (reference sequence). V was clipped by 3 bases and J by 7 bases; unmatched bases: 7. CDR3 size: 14 residues. CDR3 sequence (DNA): TGTGCCACCAGCAGGTCAAGCGGGGGGCTGGAGCAGTACTTC. Translation: CATSRSSGGLEQYF.

This clone was picked up one time. As DNA, the CDR3 is TGTGCCAGCAGGGGGACACCCAGGGACTATGGCTACACCTTC. Translated, it gives CASRGTPRDYGYTF. This chain joins TRBV2 and TRBJ1-2, with D tentatively TRBD1 (6 bases). Trimming took 6 bases from V and 3 from J, leaving 14 bases between them. CDR3 length: 14 amino acids. CDR1 and CDR2 (germline): SNHLY, FYNNEI.

This rearrangement joins TRBV7-2 to TRBJ1-2; D may be TRBD1 (6 bases). V shed 1 base and J shed 5 bases, with 17 bases lying between them. This CDR3 region has 16 residues. Germline assignment: CDR1 SGHTA and CDR2 FQGNSA. The CDR3 DNA sequence: TGTGCCAGCAGCTTAGACAGGGTGGGCCAGGAGTATGGCTACACCTTC. This translates into CASSLDRVGQEYGYTF.